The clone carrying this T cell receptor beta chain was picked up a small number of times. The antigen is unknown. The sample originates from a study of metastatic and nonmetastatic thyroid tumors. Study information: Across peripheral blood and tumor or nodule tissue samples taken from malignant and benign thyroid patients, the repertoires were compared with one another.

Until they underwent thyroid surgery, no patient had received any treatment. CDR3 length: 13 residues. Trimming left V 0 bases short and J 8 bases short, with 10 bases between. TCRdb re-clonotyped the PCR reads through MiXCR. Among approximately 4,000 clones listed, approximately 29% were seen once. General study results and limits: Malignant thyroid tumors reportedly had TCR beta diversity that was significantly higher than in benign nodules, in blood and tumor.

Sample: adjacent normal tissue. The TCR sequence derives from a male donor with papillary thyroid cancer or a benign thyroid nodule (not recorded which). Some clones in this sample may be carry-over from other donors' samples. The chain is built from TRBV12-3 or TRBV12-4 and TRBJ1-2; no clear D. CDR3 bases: TGTGCCAGCAGTTTAGCCACTTTCGGGGGCTACACCTTC. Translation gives CASSLATFGGYTF.